This TCR beta chain stems from a study of metastatic and nonmetastatic thyroid tumors. Background on the study: Repertoires of blood and of tissue (tumor or nodule) from malignant and benign thyroid patients were compared.

No treatment of any kind had been given to any patient before thyroid surgery. Trimming left V 1 base short and J 14 bases short, with 6 bases between. This CDR3 is 10 amino acids long. Germline V gene sequence: CDR1 GTSNPN, CDR2 SVGIG (reference sequence). Authors' methods: The authors used CDR3 differences across clinicopathological groups to build a distant-metastasis classifier for papillary thyroid cancer. Using MiXCR, TCRdb reanalyzed the PCR reads. The V and J calls and clone size come from TCRdb's table, not from the authors' own analysis. The table shows about 15,000 clones, with approximately 23% occurring only once. The study's findings and limits: For both blood and tumor, malignant thyroid tumors reportedly showed significantly higher TCR beta diversity than benign nodules did.

With respect to this clone: The antigen remains unidentified.

This clonotype was sampled from a female donor with papillary thyroid cancer or a benign thyroid nodule (not recorded which). Some clones in this sample may be carry-over from other donors' samples. The rearrangement joins TRBV30 to TRBJ1-6; D unclear. Sequences were obtained from tumor tissue. The DNA for the CDR3 is TGTGCCTGGAGTGGCGGTACCCTCCACTTT. Amino acids: CAWSGGTLHF.